The 12 T cell receptor beta chains presented below share a single source sample, sequenced in a study of Ad26.COV2.S vaccination and SARS-CoV-2 variants. Treatment indicated: some 20 received Ad26.COV2.S at low or high dose, single or two shots; several received placebo; per-sample allocation not given. The investigators took samples on day 63 after the first vaccine or placebo injection. The assay was immunoSEQ multiplex PCR, and TCRdb's table has in-frame clones only and misses some. Found here are approximately 450,000 clones, more than 80% of them singletons; the top ten hold 10% to 15%. Specimen: peripheral blood, collected in a trial of Ad26.COV2.S vaccine versus placebo. These TCRs come from a person between 18 and 60 years old who received the Ad26.COV2.S COVID-19 vaccine or a placebo.

The V and J genes are TRBV6-2 or TRBV6-3 and TRBJ2-4, with 11 nucleotides matching TRBD1. With 5 bases clipped from V and 2 bases from J, the junction kept 8 bases outside the gene matches. Germline-derived CDR1 and CDR2 are MNHEY and SVGEGT. The CDR3 has 17 residues. This CDR3 reads CASSPWTGGLTKNIQYF. DNA of the CDR3: TGTGCCAGCAGTCCCTGGACAGGGGGCTTGACCAAAAACATTCAGTACTTC.

J is TRBJ2-7 and V is TRBV27; a weak D match, TRBD1 (5 bases). Germline CDR1 and CDR2: MNHEY and SMNVEV (reference sequence). The CDR3 has 13 residues. V dropped 5 bases and J dropped 3 bases, with 11 bases sitting between them. DNA of the CDR3: TGTGCCAGCAGTAAGCCAGGGAACTACGAGCAGTACTTC. The encoded protein is CASSKPGNYEQYF.

This clone has a handful of counts. V gene TRBV11-1 combines with J gene TRBJ2-7, with D uncertain. Germline CDR1 and CDR2: SGHAT and FQDESV (reference sequence). The CDR3 has 11 residues. The germline V and J ends were trimmed by 3 bases and 1 base, with 1 base remaining between them. As DNA, the CDR3 is TGTGCCAGCAGCTTTTCCTACGAGCAGTACTTC. Translated, it gives CASSFSYEQYF.

The rearrangement joins TRBV3-1 (or the pseudogene TRBV3-2) to TRBJ1-1; D ambiguous. Trimming removed 1 base at V and 3 bases at J, with 9 bases between. In germline, CDR1 is LGHDT, CDR2 YNNKEL (reference sequence). This CDR3 spans 14 amino acids. CDR3 sequence reads: CASSQVVGYTEAFF. The DNA for the CDR3 is TGTGCCAGCAGCCAAGTGGTCGGTTACACTGAAGCTTTCTTT.

The DNA for the CDR3 is TGTGCCAGCAGCGTAGGGGGCAGGGGCGTGAACACTGAAGCTTTCTTT. It encodes CASSVGGRGVNTEAFF. The gene calls are TRBV9 and TRBJ1-1, with D maybe TRBD1 (6 bases). The CDR3 is 16 amino acids. Germline-derived CDR1 and CDR2 are SGDLS and YYNGEE. V was trimmed by 0 bases and J by 0 bases, leaving 12 bases between them.

This sequence joins TRBV28 and TRBJ2-7; 11 positions match TRBD2. This CDR3 spans 17 amino acids. V shed 3 bases, J shed 3 bases, and the junction held 10 bases outside the gene matches. CDR1 and CDR2 from the germline V gene are MDHEN and SYDVKM. CDR3 coding DNA: TGTGCCAGCAGTTTTTCCCAGACTAGCGGGGACCTCTACGAGCAGTACTTC. Amino acids: CASSFSQTSGDLYEQYF.

V is TRBV28 and J is TRBJ2-7; D ambiguous. The V end lost 5 bases, the J end lost 1 base, and 15 bases lay between the germline ends. CDR3 length: 15 residues. Germline V gene lookup returns CDR1 MDHEN and CDR2 SYDVKM. The CDR3 DNA reads as TGTGCCAGCAGTCCAGCTCGGGCCACTTCCTACGAGCAGTACTTC. Translating gives CASSPARATSYEQYF.

The chain carries TRBV29-1 and TRBJ2-1; D gene unclear. This CDR3 spans 11 amino acids. Germline CDR1 and CDR2: SQVTM and ANQGSEA. Trimming stripped 6 bases from V and 7 bases from J, with 10 bases between. The CDR3 here is CSVLSGNEQFF. The DNA of the CDR3 is TGCAGCGTCCTCTCCGGGAATGAGCAGTTCTTC.

The V gene is TRBV7-9, the J gene TRBJ1-4; no reliable D call. Trimming pared 5 bases from V and 5 bases from J, leaving 12 bases between. The CDR3 consists of 14 residues. The germline CDR1 and CDR2 sequences are SEHNR and FQNEAQ (reference sequence). The CDR3 is CASSNIEGNEKLFF. The CDR3 DNA follows: TGTGCCAGCAGCAATATAGAGGGAAATGAAAAACTGTTTTTT.

The CDR3: CASSQDLRRAGSGNTIYF. The CDR3 DNA sequence: TGCGCCAGCAGCCAAGACCTTCGCAGGGCGGGCTCTGGAAACACCATATATTTT. The chain has TRBV4-3 and TRBJ1-3; tentatively, D is TRBD1 (5 bases). This CDR3 has 18 residues. Per the germline V gene, CDR1 is LGHNA and CDR2 is YSLEER. Trimming removed 0 bases from V and 0 bases from J, with 15 bases in between.

The chain carries TRBV19 and TRBJ2-7, with D possibly being TRBD1 (6 bases). In germline, CDR1 is LNHDA, CDR2 SQIVND (reference sequence). Trimming left V 0 bases short and J 3 bases short, with 15 bases between. This CDR3 contains 16 residues. CDR3 sequence reads: CASSIDQGFGDYEQYF. The CDR3 nucleotides are TGTGCCAGTAGTATAGATCAGGGGTTTGGAGACTACGAGCAGTACTTC.

This clone was picked up a small number of times. V is TRBV7-9 and J is TRBJ2-7; D possibly corresponds to TRBD1 (6 bases). The CDR3 runs 15 residues. Trimming shortened V by 1 base and J by 7 bases, and 17 bases separated the two germline ends. CDR1 and CDR2 from the germline V gene are SEHNR and FQNEAQ (reference sequence). DNA for the CDR3: TGTGCCAGCAGCTTAGAAGTGGCCATCACAGGGGAGCAGTACTTC. Translation: CASSLEVAITGEQYF.